Shown below are 11 T cell receptor beta chains from a single sample sequenced in a study of human T cells and chemical hapten exposure. TCRdb itself ran the RACE reads through MiXCR, one entry per CDR3 protein. The table has tens of thousands of distinct CDR3 sequences, roughly 8.5% seen once. Time point denoted: patch test 2, 6 weeks after DPC sensitization. The treatment was: therapeutic diphenylcyclopropenone sensitization with weekly scalp DPC. The sample consisted of whole blood, taken in connection with sensitization to the hapten diphenylcyclopropenone (DPC). The receptors stem from a woman between 45 and 65 years old with alopecia areata. Some clones in this sample may be carry-over from other donors' samples.

This chain uses TRBV27 with TRBJ2-4; 7 positions agree with TRBD1. J gave up 6 bases and V 10 bases, and 9 bases lay outside the gene matches. CDR1 and CDR2 from the germline V gene are MNHEY and SMNVEV (reference sequence). CDR3 length: 13 amino acids. The CDR3 sequence is CATKTGMGNIQYF. The CDR3, as DNA: TGTGCCACTAAGACAGGGATGGGAAACATTCAGTACTTC.

Ten or more counts support this clonotype. The chain combines TRBV3-1 with TRBJ1-6, with D uncertain. Trimming cost V 0 bases and J 2 bases, with 11 bases left between them. CDR1 and CDR2 from the germline V gene are LGHDT and YNNKEL (reference sequence). The CDR3 sequence is 17 residues long. The CDR3: CASSQDPPPPYNSPLHF. CDR3 DNA sequence: TGTGCCAGCAGCCAAGACCCGCCGCCACCCTATAATTCACCCCTCCACTTT.

In its sample, this clonotype was seen a few times. The chain recombines TRBV29-1 with TRBJ2-1; D is tentatively TRBD1 or TRBD2 (5 bases each). V shed 2 bases and J shed 7 bases, with 18 bases lying between them. CDR1 SQVTM and CDR2 ANQGSEA come from the germline V gene. The CDR3 consists of 15 residues. The CDR3 coding sequence is TGCAGCGTTGAAAATGAGGGGACCCATGAGAATGAGCAGTTCTTC. Translating it yields CSVENEGTHENEQFF.

There are many counts of this clonotype. The rearrangement links TRBV7-2 to TRBJ1-4; 12 nucleotides line up with TRBD1. The CDR3 extends over 15 amino acids. The V gene's germline CDR1 is SGHTA and CDR2 FQGNSA. Trimming took 1 base from V and 12 from J; bases not matched to a gene: 6. CDR3 protein: CASSLVGQGASELFF. The CDR3 nucleotides are TGTGCCAGCAGCTTAGTGGGACAGGGGGCTTCAGAACTGTTTTTT. Full variable domain (missing parts from reference TRBV7-2 and TRBJ1-4): GAGVSQSPSNKVTEKGKDVELRCDPISGHTALYWYRQSLGQGLEFLIYFQGNSAPDKSGLPSDRFSAERTGGSVSTLTIQRTQQEDSAVYLCASSLVGQGASELFFGSGTQLSVL.

There are many counts of this clonotype. The chain links TRBV18 to TRBJ1-2, with D unresolved. Looked up from germline, CDR1 is KGHSH and CDR2 is LQKENI. The CDR3 spans 14 residues. Trimming removed 2 bases from V and 8 bases from J, with 15 bases in between. The CDR3 bases are TGTGCCAGCTCACCAGGAAGTACCGTGGGGGGCTACACCTTC. Translating gives CASSPGSTVGGYTF. Complete variable domain (other parts from reference TRBV18 and TRBJ1-2): NAGVMQNPRHLVRRRGQEARLRCSPMKGHSHVYWYRQLPEEGLKFMVYLQKENIIDESGMPKERFSAEFPKEGPSILRIQQVVRGDSAAYFCASSPGSTVGGYTFGSGTRLTVV.

The chain carries TRBV3-1 and TRBJ2-7, with 13 bases aligning to TRBD2. V dropped 2 bases and J dropped 2; count of bases not matched to a gene: 0. Germline CDR1 is LGHDT and CDR2 is YNNKEL (reference sequence). The CDR3 runs to 15 residues. As DNA, the CDR3 is TGTGCCAGCAGCCAAACTAGCGGGAGGGCCTACGAGCAGTACTTC. Protein product: CASSQTSGRAYEQYF.

This clonotype turned up a few times. The gene calls are TRBV13 and TRBJ1-1, with D uncertain. Germline V gene data show CDR1 as PRHDT and CDR2 as FYEKMQ (reference sequence). The CDR3 totals 11 residues. With 6 bases removed from V and 2 bases from J, the gap between germline ends came to 4 bases. CDR3 amino acids: CASRHNTEAFF. The CDR3 bases are TGTGCCAGCAGACACAACACTGAAGCTTTCTTT.

The chain joins TRBV28 to TRBJ1-2; D is perhaps TRBD1 (5 bases). V was shortened by 7 bases and J by 8 bases, with 17 bases between the two germline ends. CDR1 and CDR2 (germline): MDHEN, SYDVKM. The length of the CDR3 is 13 residues. The CDR3: CASTVGALKGYTF. For the CDR3, the DNA is TGTGCCAGCACCGTTGGGGCGCTAAAAGGCTACACCTTC.

Details on this clonotype: A much larger clone differs from this one at a single base, so this may be a read error. The V gene is TRBV20-1, the J gene TRBJ1-5, with 7 bases aligning to TRBD1. The CDR3 runs 16 residues. The V and J ends lost 0 bases and 7 bases, in that order; junction bases with no gene match: 12. Germline V gives CDR1 DFQATT, CDR2 SNEGSKA (reference sequence). This CDR3 is CSARDHHGRGGQPQHF. CDR3 in DNA: TGCAGTGCTAGAGATCATCACGGCAGGGGGGGACAGCCCCAGCATTTT.

This clonotype came up a few times. The chain has TRBV6-1 and TRBJ2-3; D is uncertain. Germline V gene data show CDR1 as MNHNS and CDR2 as SASEGT. There are 12 residues in the CDR3. The germline V and J ends were trimmed by 3 bases and 3 bases, with 4 bases remaining between them. The CDR3 loop is CASSDLTDTQYF. CDR3 sequence (DNA): TGTGCCAGCAGTGATCTGACAGATACGCAGTATTTT.

This clonotype was found many times. The V gene is TRBV7-2, the J gene TRBJ2-3; no reliable D call. This CDR3 spans 14 amino acids. Trimming pared 4 bases from V and 8 bases from J, leaving 16 bases between. From germline, CDR1 is SGHTA and CDR2 FQGNSA. The CDR3 spells CASSSSTPVGTQYF. The CDR3 DNA is TGTGCCAGCAGCTCTTCCACCCCCGTGGGTACGCAGTATTTT.